This T cell receptor beta chain is drawn from a study of OX40 agonist ivuxolimab in advanced cancers. Study as a whole: From 23 to 79 years was the age range, with a mean of approximately 63 years, and approximately 84% were male. General study findings and limits: CD8+ T cells showed, on average, more clonal expansion than CD4+ cells.

The method was immunoSEQ multiplex PCR; TCRdb's version includes in-frame clones alone and lacks a portion of them. Among about 19,000 clones listed, over 80% were seen once. In this sample, this clone turned up a few times. Its antigen is not known. The germline V gene has CDR1 SGHRS and CDR2 YFSETQ. CDR3 length: 16 amino acids. Trimming cost V 3 bases and J 2 bases, with 17 bases left between them. This TCR was recovered from an adult with an advanced solid tumor such as melanoma, head and neck, liver or kidney cancer. The chain links TRBV5-1 to TRBJ1-1; tentatively, D is TRBD1 (5 bases). The sample was CD4+ or CD8+ T cells sorted from blood, taken in a trial of the OX40 agonist ivuxolimab. The CDR3 DNA reads as TGCGCCAGCAGCTCCGTGGGGGGGTCACTCAACACTGAAGCTTTCTTT. As protein: CASSSVGGSLNTEAFF.